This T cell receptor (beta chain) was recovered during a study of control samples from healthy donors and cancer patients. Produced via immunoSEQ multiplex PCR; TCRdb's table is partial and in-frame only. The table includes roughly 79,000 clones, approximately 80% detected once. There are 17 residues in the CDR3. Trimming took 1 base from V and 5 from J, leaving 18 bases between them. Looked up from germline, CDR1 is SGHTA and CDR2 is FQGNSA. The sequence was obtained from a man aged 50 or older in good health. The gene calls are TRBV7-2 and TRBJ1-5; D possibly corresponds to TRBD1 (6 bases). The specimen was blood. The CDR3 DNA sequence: TGTGCCAGCAGCTTAGAATCGGGGGGGCCTTTGTATCAGCCCCAGCATTTT. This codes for CASSLESGGPLYQPQHF. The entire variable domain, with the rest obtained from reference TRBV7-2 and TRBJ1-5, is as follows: GAGVSQSPSNKVTEKGKDVELRCDPISGHTALYWYRQSLGQGLEFLIYFQGNSAPDKSGLPSDRFSAERTGGSVSTLTIQRTQQEDSAVYLCASSLESGGPLYQPQHFGDGTRLSIL.